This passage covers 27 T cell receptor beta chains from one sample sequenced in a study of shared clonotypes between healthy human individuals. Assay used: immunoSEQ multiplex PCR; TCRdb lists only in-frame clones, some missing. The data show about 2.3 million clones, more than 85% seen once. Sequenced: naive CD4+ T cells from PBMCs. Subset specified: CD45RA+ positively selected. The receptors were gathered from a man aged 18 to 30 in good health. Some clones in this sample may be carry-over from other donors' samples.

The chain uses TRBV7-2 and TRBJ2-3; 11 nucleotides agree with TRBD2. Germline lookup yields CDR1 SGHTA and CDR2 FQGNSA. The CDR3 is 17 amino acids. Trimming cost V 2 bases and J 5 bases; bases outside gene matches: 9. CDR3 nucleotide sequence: TGTGCCAGCAGCTTATTGGGACTAGCGGAGGTGGGAGATACGCAGTATTTT. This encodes CASSLLGLAEVGDTQYF.

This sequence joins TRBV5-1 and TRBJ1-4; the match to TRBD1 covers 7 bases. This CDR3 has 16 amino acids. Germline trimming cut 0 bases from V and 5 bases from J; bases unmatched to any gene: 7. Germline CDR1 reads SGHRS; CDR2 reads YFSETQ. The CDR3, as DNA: TGCGCCAGCAGCTTGGCCTCAGGGGGTGGGAATGAAAAACTGTTTTTT. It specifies CASSLASGGGNEKLFF.

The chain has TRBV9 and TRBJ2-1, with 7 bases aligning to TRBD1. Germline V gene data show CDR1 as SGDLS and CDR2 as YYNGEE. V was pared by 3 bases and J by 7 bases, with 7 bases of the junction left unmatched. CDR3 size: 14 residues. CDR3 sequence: CASSDTRQGNEQFF. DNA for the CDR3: TGTGCCAGCAGCGACACGCGACAGGGAAATGAGCAGTTCTTC.

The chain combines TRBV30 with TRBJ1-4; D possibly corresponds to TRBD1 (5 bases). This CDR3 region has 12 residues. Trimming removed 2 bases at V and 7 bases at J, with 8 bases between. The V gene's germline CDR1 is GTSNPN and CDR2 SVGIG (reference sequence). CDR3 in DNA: TGTGCCTGGAGTCAGGGAAGTGAAAAACTGTTTTTT. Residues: CAWSQGSEKLFF.

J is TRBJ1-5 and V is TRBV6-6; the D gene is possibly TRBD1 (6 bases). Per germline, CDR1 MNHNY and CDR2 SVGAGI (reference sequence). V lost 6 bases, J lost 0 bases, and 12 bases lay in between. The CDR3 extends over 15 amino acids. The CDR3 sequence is CASRRTENSNQPQHF. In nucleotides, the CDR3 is TGTGCCAGCAGAAGGACAGAGAATAGCAATCAGCCCCAGCATTTT.

The CDR3 protein is CASSLEGQQTGNTIYF. As DNA, the CDR3 is TGCGCCAGCAGCTTGGAGGGACAACAAACTGGAAACACCATATATTTT. The genes are TRBV5-1 and TRBJ1-3; possibly TRBD1 for D (6 bases). CDR1 SGHRS and CDR2 YFSETQ come from the germline V gene. Trimming took 0 bases from V and 2 from J, leaving 12 bases between them. The CDR3 runs to 16 residues.

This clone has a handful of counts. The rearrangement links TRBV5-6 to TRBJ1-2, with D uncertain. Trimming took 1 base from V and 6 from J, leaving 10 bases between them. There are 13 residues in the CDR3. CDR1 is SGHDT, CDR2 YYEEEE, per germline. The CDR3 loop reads CASSLYDDDGYTF. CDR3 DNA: TGTGCCAGCAGCTTGTACGATGACGATGGCTACACCTTC.

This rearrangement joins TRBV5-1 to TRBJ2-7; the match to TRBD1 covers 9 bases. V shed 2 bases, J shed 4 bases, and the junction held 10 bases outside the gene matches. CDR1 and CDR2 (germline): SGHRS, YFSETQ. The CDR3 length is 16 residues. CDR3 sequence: CASSFMGGQGFYEQYF. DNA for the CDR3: TGCGCCAGCAGCTTTATGGGGGGACAGGGTTTTTACGAGCAGTACTTC.

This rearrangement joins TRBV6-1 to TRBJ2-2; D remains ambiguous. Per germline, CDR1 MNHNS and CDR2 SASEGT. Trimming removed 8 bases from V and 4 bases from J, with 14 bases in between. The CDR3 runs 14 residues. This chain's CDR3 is CASELLRSTGELFF. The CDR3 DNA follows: TGTGCCAGCGAACTGCTCAGGAGCACCGGGGAGCTGTTTTTT.

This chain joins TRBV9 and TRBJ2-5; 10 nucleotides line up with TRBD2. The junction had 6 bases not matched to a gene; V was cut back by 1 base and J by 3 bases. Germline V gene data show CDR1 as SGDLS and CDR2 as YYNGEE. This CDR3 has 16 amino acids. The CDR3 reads CASSVLQGTSEETQYF. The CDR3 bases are TGTGCCAGCAGCGTACTTCAGGGGACTAGCGAAGAGACCCAGTACTTC. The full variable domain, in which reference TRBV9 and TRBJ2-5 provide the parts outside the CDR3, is DSGVTQTPKHLITATGQRVTLRCSPRSGDLSVYWYQQSLDQGLQFLIQYYNGEERAKGNILERFSAQQFPDLHSELNLSSLELGDSALYFCASSVLQGTSEETQYFGPGTRLLVL.

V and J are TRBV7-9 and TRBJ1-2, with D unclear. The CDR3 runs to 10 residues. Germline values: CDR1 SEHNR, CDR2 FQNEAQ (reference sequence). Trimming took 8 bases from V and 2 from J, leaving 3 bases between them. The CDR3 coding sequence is TGTGCCAGCGGCAACTATGGCTACACCTTC. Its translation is CASGNYGYTF.

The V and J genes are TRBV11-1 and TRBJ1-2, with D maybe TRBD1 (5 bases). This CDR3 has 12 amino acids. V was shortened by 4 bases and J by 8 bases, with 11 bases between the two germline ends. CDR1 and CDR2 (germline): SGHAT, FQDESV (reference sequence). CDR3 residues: CASSWGGDGYTF. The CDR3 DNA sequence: TGTGCCAGCAGCTGGGGCGGAGACGGCTACACCTTC.

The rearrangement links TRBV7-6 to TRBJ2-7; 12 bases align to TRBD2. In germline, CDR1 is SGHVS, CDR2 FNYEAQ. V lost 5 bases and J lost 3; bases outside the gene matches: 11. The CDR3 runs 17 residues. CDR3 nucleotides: TGTGCCAGCAGCCCTCGGACTAGCGGGGAAGCTTACTACGAGCAGTACTTC. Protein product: CASSPRTSGEAYYEQYF.

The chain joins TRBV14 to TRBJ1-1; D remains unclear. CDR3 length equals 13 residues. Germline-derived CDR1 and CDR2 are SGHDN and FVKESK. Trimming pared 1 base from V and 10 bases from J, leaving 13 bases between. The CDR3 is CASSQGPWVGAFF. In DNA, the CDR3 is TGTGCCAGCAGCCAAGGGCCCTGGGTCGGAGCTTTCTTT.

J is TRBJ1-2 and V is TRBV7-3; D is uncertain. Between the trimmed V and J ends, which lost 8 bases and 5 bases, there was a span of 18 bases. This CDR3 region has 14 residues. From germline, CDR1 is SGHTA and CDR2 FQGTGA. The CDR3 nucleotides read TGTGCCAGCGGAATTTCGTCTTCTGGTTATGGCTACACCTTC. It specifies CASGISSSGYGYTF. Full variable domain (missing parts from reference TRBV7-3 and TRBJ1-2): GAGVSQTPSNKVTEKGKYVELRCDPISGHTALYWYRQSLGQGPEFLIYFQGTGAADDSGLPNDRFFAVRPEGSVSTLKIQRTERGDSAVYLCASGISSSGYGYTFGSGTRLTVV.

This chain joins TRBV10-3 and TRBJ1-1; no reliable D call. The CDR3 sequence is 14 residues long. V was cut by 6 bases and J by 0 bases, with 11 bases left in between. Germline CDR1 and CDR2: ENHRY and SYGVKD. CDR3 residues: CAISEGLMNTEAFF. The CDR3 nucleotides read TGTGCCATCAGCGAGGGTTTAATGAACACTGAAGCTTTCTTT.

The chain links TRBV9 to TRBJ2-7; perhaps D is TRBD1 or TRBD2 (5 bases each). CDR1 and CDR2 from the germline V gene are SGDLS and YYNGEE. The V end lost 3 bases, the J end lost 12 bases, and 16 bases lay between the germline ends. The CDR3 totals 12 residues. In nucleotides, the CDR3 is TGTGCCAGCAGCGCCCCGGGACGGGGCTTGTACTTC. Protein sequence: CASSAPGRGLYF.

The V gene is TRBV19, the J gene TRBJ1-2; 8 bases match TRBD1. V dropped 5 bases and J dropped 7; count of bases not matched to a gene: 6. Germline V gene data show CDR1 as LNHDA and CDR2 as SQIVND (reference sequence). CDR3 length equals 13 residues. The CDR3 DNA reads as TGTGCCAGTAGTCTCGCGACAGGGGCTGGCTACACCTTC. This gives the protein CASSLATGAGYTF.

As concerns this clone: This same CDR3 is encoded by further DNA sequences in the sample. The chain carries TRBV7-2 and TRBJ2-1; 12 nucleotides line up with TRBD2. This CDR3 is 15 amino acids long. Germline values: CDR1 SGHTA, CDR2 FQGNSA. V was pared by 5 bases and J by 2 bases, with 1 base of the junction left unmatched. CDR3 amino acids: CASSRLAGAYNEQFF. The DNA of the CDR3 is TGTGCCAGCAGCCGACTAGCGGGGGCCTACAATGAGCAGTTCTTC.

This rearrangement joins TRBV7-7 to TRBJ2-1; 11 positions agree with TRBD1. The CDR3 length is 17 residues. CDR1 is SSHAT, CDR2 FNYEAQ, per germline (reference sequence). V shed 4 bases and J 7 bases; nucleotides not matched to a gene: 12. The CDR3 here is CASSWGPGQGDQNEQFF. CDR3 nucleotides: TGTGCCAGCAGCTGGGGGCCGGGACAGGGGGATCAGAATGAGCAGTTCTTC.

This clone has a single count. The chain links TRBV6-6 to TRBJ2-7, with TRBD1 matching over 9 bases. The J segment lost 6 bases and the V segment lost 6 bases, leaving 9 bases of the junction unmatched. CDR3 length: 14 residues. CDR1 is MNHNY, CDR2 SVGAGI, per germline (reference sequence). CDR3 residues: CASSLTGQGVEQYF. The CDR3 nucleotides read TGTGCCAGCAGCTTAACGGGACAGGGTGTCGAGCAGTACTTC.

CDR3 coding DNA: TGTGCCAGCAGACGGGACAGGGAGTACGGGTCACCCCTCCACTTT. This translates into CASRRDREYGSPLHF. The V call is TRBV6-5, the J call TRBJ1-6, with 9 nucleotides matching TRBD1. V lost 6 bases and J lost 10; bases outside the gene matches: 10. The CDR3 extends over 15 amino acids. CDR1 MNHEY and CDR2 SVGAGI come from the germline V gene.

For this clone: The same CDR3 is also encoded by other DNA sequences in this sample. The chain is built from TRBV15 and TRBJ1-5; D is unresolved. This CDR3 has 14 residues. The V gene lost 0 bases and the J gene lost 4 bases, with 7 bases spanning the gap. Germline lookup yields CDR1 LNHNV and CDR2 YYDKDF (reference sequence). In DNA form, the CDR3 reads TGTGCCACCAGCAGAGAGGGAATTAATCAGCCCCAGCATTTT. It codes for CATSREGINQPQHF. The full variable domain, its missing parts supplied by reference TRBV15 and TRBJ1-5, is DAMVIQNPRYQVTQFGKPVTLSCSQTLNHNVMYWYQQKSSQAPKLLFHYYDKDFNNEADTPDNFQSRRPNTSFCFLDIRSPGLGDTAMYLCATSREGINQPQHFGDGTRLSIL.

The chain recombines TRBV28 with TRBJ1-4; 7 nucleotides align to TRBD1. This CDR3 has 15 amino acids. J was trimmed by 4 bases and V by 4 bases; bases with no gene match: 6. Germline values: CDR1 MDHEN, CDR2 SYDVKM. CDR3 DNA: TGTGCCAGCAGTTACGCGACAGGGATTAATGAAAAACTGTTTTTT. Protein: CASSYATGINEKLFF.

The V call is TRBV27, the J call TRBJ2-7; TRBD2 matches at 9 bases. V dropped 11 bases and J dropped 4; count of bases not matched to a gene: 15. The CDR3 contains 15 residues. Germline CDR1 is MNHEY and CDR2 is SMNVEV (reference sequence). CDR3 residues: CASRSAGGPPYEQYF. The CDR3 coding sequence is TGTGCCTCCCGATCGGCGGGAGGGCCGCCATACGAGCAGTACTTC.

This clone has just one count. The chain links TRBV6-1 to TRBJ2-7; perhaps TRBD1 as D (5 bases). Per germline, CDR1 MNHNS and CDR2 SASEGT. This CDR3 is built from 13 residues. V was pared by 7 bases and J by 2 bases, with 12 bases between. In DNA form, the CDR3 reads TGTGCCAGCACGGAGACAGAACCCTACGAGCAGTACTTC. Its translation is CASTETEPYEQYF.

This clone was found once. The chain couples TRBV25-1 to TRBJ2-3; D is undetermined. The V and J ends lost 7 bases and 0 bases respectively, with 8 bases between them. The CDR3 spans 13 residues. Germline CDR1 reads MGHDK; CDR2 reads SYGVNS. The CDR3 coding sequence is TGTGCCAGCAACCAACGGAGCACAGATACGCAGTATTTT. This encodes CASNQRSTDTQYF.